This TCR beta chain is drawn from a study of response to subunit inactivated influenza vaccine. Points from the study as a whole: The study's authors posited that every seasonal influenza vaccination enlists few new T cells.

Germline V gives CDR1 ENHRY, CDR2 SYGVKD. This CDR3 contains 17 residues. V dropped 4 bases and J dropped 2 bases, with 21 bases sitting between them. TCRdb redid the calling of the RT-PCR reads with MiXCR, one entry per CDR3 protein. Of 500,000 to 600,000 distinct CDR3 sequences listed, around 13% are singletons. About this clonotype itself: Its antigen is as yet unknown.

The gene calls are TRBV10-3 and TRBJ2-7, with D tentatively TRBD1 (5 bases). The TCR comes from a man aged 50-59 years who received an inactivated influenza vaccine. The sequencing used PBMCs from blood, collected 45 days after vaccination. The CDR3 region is CAISGSSIDRSTYEQYF. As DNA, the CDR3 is TGTGCCATCAGTGGCTCTTCTATTGACAGATCGACCTACGAGCAGTACTTC.